These 9 T cell receptor beta chains were all obtained from the same sample, sequenced in a study of monozygotic twins with inflammatory bowel disease. TCRdb reprocessed the 5' RACE reads and reports one entry per CDR3 protein, with no DNA. Found here are fewer than 400,000 distinct CDR3 sequences; the top ten clones hold 5.6%. Sequenced material: blood. These receptors were obtained from a human donor with ulcerative colitis or Crohn's disease, or a healthy co-twin of an affected twin (not recorded which).

The chain recombines TRBV5-1 with TRBJ2-5; TCRdb proposes TRBD1, but this gene call is untestable without DNA. Germline loops: CDR1 SGHRS, CDR2 YFSETQ. CDR3 length: 13 amino acids. CDR3: CASRTGMLETQYF.

This chain links TRBV18 with TRBJ1-1; TCRdb's D call, TRBD1, is unchecked because there is no DNA. Germline lookup yields CDR1 KGHSH and CDR2 LQKENI. This CDR3 is built from 14 residues. The chain's CDR3 is CASSPRQGYTEAFF.

This chain links TRBV6-2 or TRBV6-3 with TRBJ2-7; no DNA is available, so the TRBD2 call from TCRdb remains unchecked. Looked up from germline, CDR1 is MNHEY and CDR2 is SVGEGT. The CDR3 is 13 amino acids. CDR3 residues: CASRHGTSYEQYF.

The chain is built from TRBV2 and TRBJ2-5; with no DNA, the TCRdb D assignment of TRBD1 cannot be verified. The germline gives CDR1 SNHLY, CDR2 FYNNEI. CDR3 length equals 12 residues. The CDR3 region is CASSETEETQYF.

The chain has TRBV7-2 and TRBJ2-5; TCRdb gives TRBD1 as the D gene, but with no DNA this cannot be confirmed. In germline, CDR1 is SGHTA, CDR2 FQGNSA. CDR3 size: 14 residues. The CDR3 here is CASSPNRDVETQYF.

The J gene is TRBJ1-4, the V gene TRBV27; TCRdb's D gene call, TRBD1, goes unchecked for lack of DNA. The CDR3 loop spans 15 amino acids. In germline, CDR1 is MNHEY, CDR2 SMNVEV (reference sequence). The CDR3 loop is CASREGAGGFEKLFF.

J is TRBJ1-5 and V is TRBV6-6. Germline lookup yields CDR1 MNHNY and CDR2 SVGAGI (reference sequence). This CDR3 is 14 amino acids long. CDR3 sequence reads: CASSYGRFSQPQHF.

The chain has TRBV6-1 and TRBJ2-1. The V gene's germline CDR1 is MNHNS and CDR2 SASEGT. There are 14 residues in the CDR3. CDR3 in amino acids: CASSHTFFGYEQFF.

The CDR3 is CASSLTSRGGVQDTQYF. This chain uses TRBV7-2 with TRBJ2-3; TCRdb selects TRBD2, and the lack of DNA leaves this call unchecked. Per germline, CDR1 SGHTA and CDR2 FQGNSA. This CDR3 region has 17 residues.